The source of this T cell receptor beta chain is a study of CXCR3-negative and CXCR3-positive naive CD8 T cells. Regarding the study as a whole: TRB CDR3s of CXCR3-positive naive cells were more hydrophobic than those of CXCR3-negative naive cells.

With UMI labels, 5' RACE was used to prepare the TRB cDNA libraries. TCRdb re-called the 5' RACE reads, yielding one record per CDR3 amino acid sequence without DNA. The listing contains 7,500 or so distinct CDR3 sequences. The germline gives CDR1 SGHRS, CDR2 YFSETQ. The CDR3 has 15 residues. This clonotype is deemed medium-sized by its frequency. What it binds is unknown. The chain recombines TRBV5-1 with TRBJ2-7; TCRdb's D call, TRBD1, is unchecked because there is no DNA. The sequence was collected from a human donor in good health. Some clones in this sample may be carry-over from other donors' samples. Sequencing was performed on naive CXCR3+ CD8+ T cells from blood. Sample subset: CD45RO-CCR7+CD27+CD95- naive CD8+ T cells expressing CXCR3 (TNR3+). CDR3 amino acids: CASSWSGQGVYEQYF.